This TCR beta chain was documented in a study of neurological immune-mediated disorders (dated by TCRdb to the late 2010s). With regard to the full study: Peripheral blood TCR-beta repertoires from HTLV-I-associated myelopathy (HAM/TSP) patients, multiple sclerosis patients and healthy controls were compared by UMI-based sequencing. The 95 to 110 TCR-beta libraries covered PBMC samples along with longitudinal samples, technical triplicates, and paired sorted CD4+ and CD8+ T-cell subsets. The cohort was made up of about 65 subjects, consisting of 14 HAM/TSP patients, around 35 multiple sclerosis patients and 20 healthy controls. The study at large found these results: No identical CDR3 amino acid sequences were found to be shared among expanded clones across subjects, suggesting that TCR-beta repertoires were private in all groups. TCR clonal expansion was highest in HAM/TSP patients and lowest in MS patients, with MS patients falling below even healthy controls.

The healthy controls were volunteers from blood banks in Maryland, USA. For the sorted-subset TCR libraries, the starting material was over 800,000 sorted CD4+ or CD8+ T cells. Peripheral blood was subjected to Ficoll-Hypaque density gradient centrifugation to isolate PBMCs, which were then cryopreserved in liquid nitrogen. Paired sorted CD4+ and CD8+ subsets came from healthy controls, HAM/TSP patients and MS patients. This clonotype has ten or more counts. What this receptor recognizes is not known. No base quality values were provided; no much bigger clone lies one nucleotide off. V is cut back by 5 bases and J by 3 bases, with 8 bases in the junction unmatched. The CDR3 has 16 amino acids, counting the end cysteine and phenylalanine. The sequence is cut down to CDR3 DNA, 48 bases in frame from base 1. CDR1 SGHTA and CDR2 FQGNSA are derived from the germline V gene. cDNA was synthesized by template-switch 5'RACE using a primer carrying a 10-nucleotide random unique molecular identifier by which each TCR transcript was tagged. Every sequencing run covered 15-18 subjects and yielded more than 160 million TCR-beta sequences. The RNeasy kit was used for extraction of total RNA. TCR-beta VDJ regions were amplified with primers for the TCR constant region and the 5'RACE anchor, using the KAPA Real-time Library Amplification kit. A first PCR added sample indexes and Illumina adaptors, after which a second PCR increased the library yield. After Ampure bead purification, the TCR product of roughly 650 bp was size-selected on a 2% E-gel SizeSelection system. Library quality was checked on a Bioanalyzer, concentration was measured with Qubit, and libraries were quantified with the Kapa Library Quantification kit before pooling. Libraries were sequenced paired-end 2 x 150 bp on an Illumina HiSeq 2500. To increase sequence diversity, roughly 24-32% phiX was spiked into each library pool. The published analysis was carried out like this. The quality-filtered reads were processed with the UMI-based MiGEC pipeline, whose error correction step removed more than 80% of the raw TCR sequences. IMGT germline references were used for aligning VDJ genes, and each clonotype was defined as a unique CDR3 amino acid sequence together with its V-J genes. Clonal expansion, Shannon diversity and CDR3 relatedness were evaluated with VDJtools (CalcPairwiseDistances, ClusterSamples), while phylogenetic trees were built in CLCbio workbench. Expanded clones were defined as having at least 8 unique UMIs, based on coefficient-of-variation modelling across technical triplicates. In TCRdb, the public reads were trimmed at Q25 with fastp and aligned with MiXCR, with productive beta chains retained. CDR3 protein duplicates are merged, each entry listing the most common genes and DNA. TCRdb's processing, not the authors' own work, is the source of the V and J calls. Recorded for this sample are fewer than 20,000 distinct CDR3 sequences; approximately 9.1% of them occurred a single time. The ten biggest clones cover roughly two fifths of the sample.

Sequenced input: CD8+ T cells from blood. The TCR originated in a man aged 45-65 years in good health. In this chain, TRBV7-2 is recombined with TRBJ2-7; TRBD2 matches 12 bases in the middle. DNA sequence: TGTGCCAGCAGCCTCCCGACTAGCGGGAGTATCTACGAGCAGTACTTC. Translation gives CASSLPTSGSIYEQYF.